This TCR beta chain was sequenced in a study of cytomegalovirus exposure and HLA in healthy donors. It was with 60 Vbeta and 13 Jbeta primers that the PCR ran. Method: immunoSEQ multiplex PCR; TCRdb's copy keeps in-frame clones and lacks some. The sample consists of 200,000 to 250,000 clones, over 75% of them appearing once. This clone was detected only a few times. Sequencing input: PBMCs. This TCR was sampled from a human donor in good health.

CDR3 protein: CASSLERLAGYNEQFF. In nucleotides, the CDR3 is TGTGCCAGCAGCTTAGAAAGGCTAGCGGGATACAATGAGCAGTTCTTC. This chain joins TRBV7-9 and TRBJ2-1; 9 bases line up with TRBD2. Unmatched junction bases numbered 5, after V lost 1 base and J lost 4 bases. The CDR3 covers 16 residues. Per germline, CDR1 SEHNR and CDR2 FQNEAQ (reference sequence).